These 31 T cell receptor beta chains came from one sample sequenced in a study of identical twins. Using its own MiXCR run on the 5' RACE reads, TCRdb lists one record per CDR3 protein. The data contain approximately 700,000 distinct CDR3 sequences, around 6% of them singletons. The sample taken for sequencing was naive T cells sorted from blood. These receptors were taken from a young man in good health.

The gene calls are TRBV7-2 and TRBJ1-5, with no clear D. Looked up from germline, CDR1 is SGHTA and CDR2 is FQGNSA. The CDR3 totals 13 residues. The V gene lost 3 bases and the J gene lost 3 bases, with 6 bases spanning the gap. CDR3 sequence reads: CASSLNANQPQHF. The CDR3 nucleotides are TGTGCCAGCAGCTTGAACGCCAATCAGCCCCAGCATTTT.

The chain is built from TRBV5-1 and TRBJ2-2; 7 positions agree with TRBD1. After removal of 4 bases from V and 4 bases from J, the junction contained 19 bases not matched to a gene. CDR3 length equals 19 residues. The V gene's germline CDR1 is SGHRS and CDR2 YFSETQ. The CDR3 coding sequence is TGCGCCAGCAGCCCCGGGGAAAGGGGGCGCATCGTAGGCACCGGGGAGCTGTTTTTT. Protein product: CASSPGERGRIVGTGELFF.

This clonotype was seen many times. The V and J genes are TRBV10-3 and TRBJ2-7; D could derive from TRBD1 or TRBD2 (5 bases each). The CDR3 is 13 amino acids. Trimming pared 10 bases from V and 6 bases from J, leaving 19 bases between. Germline CDR1 reads ENHRY; CDR2 reads SYGVKD. CDR3 nucleotide sequence: TGTGCCACCAACCGGGACGAGTCTGGCGAGCAGTACTTC. This codes for CATNRDESGEQYF.

The table lists this clonotype with a few counts. Written as DNA, the CDR3 is TGTGCCAGCAGCCGAAGCAGGTTTAACACCGGGGAGCTGTTTTTT. It specifies CASSRSRFNTGELFF. V usage is TRBV14 and J usage is TRBJ2-2; D ambiguous. Germline-derived CDR1 and CDR2 are SGHDN and FVKESK. V lost 4 bases and J lost 2, with 11 bases in between. The CDR3 sequence is 15 residues long.

At least ten counts were recorded for this clonotype. V is TRBV12-3 or TRBV12-4 and J is TRBJ2-1, with D maybe TRBD1 (5 bases). Trimming shortened V by 2 bases and J by 3 bases, and 8 bases separated the two germline ends. The CDR3 runs 14 residues. CDR3 nucleotides: TGTGCCAGCAGTTTACCTCAGGGCTACAATGAGCAGTTCTTC. Translated: CASSLPQGYNEQFF.

In this sample, this clonotype turned up many times. The chain is built from TRBV5-1 and TRBJ1-6; 8 bases match TRBD1. J lost 9 bases, V lost 4 bases, and 9 bases had no gene match. This CDR3 is built from 15 residues. Per germline, CDR1 SGHRS and CDR2 YFSETQ. The CDR3 here is CASSEGQGLASPLHF. The CDR3 nucleotides read TGCGCCAGCAGCGAAGGACAGGGACTTGCTTCACCCCTCCACTTT.

This clonotype was found many times. The genes are TRBV5-1 and TRBJ2-2, with a tentative D call TRBD2 (5 bases). The CDR3 extends over 16 amino acids. The germline V gene has CDR1 SGHRS and CDR2 YFSETQ. V was shortened by 0 bases and J by 1 base, with 10 bases between the two germline ends. CDR3 in amino acids: CASSLGPAENTGELFF. The CDR3 region has the DNA TGCGCCAGCAGCTTGGGCCCAGCGGAGAACACCGGGGAGCTGTTTTTT.

This clonotype was seen a few times. V usage is TRBV4-1 and J usage is TRBJ2-2; TRBD2 might be the D (5 bases). The V and J ends lost 1 base and 7 bases respectively, with 22 bases between them. This CDR3 region has 18 residues. Germline V lookup: CDR1 MGHRA, CDR2 YSYEKL. DNA of the CDR3: TGCGCCAGCAGCCAAGGTCAGGAGGCGGTCCGGGTTAACGGGGAGCTGTTTTTT. It translates to CASSQGQEAVRVNGELFF.

This clonotype has at least ten counts. The chain is built from TRBV20-1 and TRBJ2-7; D perhaps matches TRBD2 (5 bases). Germline values: CDR1 DFQATT, CDR2 SNEGSKA (reference sequence). Trimming pared 0 bases from V and 3 bases from J, leaving 12 bases between. The length of the CDR3 is 14 residues. CDR3 DNA: TGCAGTGCTAGAGAGCGGGTGACTTACTACGAGCAGTACTTC. Its protein product is CSARERVTYYEQYF.

This clonotype was seen many times. This sequence joins TRBV15 and TRBJ2-5; D possibly corresponds to TRBD1 (5 bases). From germline, CDR1 is LNHNV and CDR2 YYDKDF (reference sequence). V was pared by 3 bases and J by 1 base, with 12 bases between. The CDR3 spans 15 residues. CDR3 DNA sequence: TGTGCCACCAGCAGGGACGACAGACTCCAAGAGACCCAGTACTTC. It encodes CATSRDDRLQETQYF.

The rearrangement links TRBV7-2 to TRBJ2-7, with 7 bases matching TRBD2. Germline lookup yields CDR1 SGHTA and CDR2 FQGNSA. The CDR3 has 15 residues. With V trimmed by 5 bases and J by 6 bases, 13 bases remained unmatched. As DNA, the CDR3 is TGTGCCAGCAGCCCCGGGGAGGGCTGGACCCTCGAGCAGTACTTC. Translated, it gives CASSPGEGWTLEQYF.

This clonotype has ten or more counts. The chain recombines TRBV5-1 with TRBJ2-5, with TRBD1 matching 9 bases. CDR1 is SGHRS and CDR2 is YFSETQ in the germline V gene. Trimming cost V 0 bases and J 4 bases; bases outside gene matches: 4. The CDR3 has 15 amino acids. The CDR3, as DNA: TGCGCCAGCAGCTTGGTTACAGGGGGCGCAGAGACCCAGTACTTC. Protein: CASSLVTGGAETQYF.

The chain has TRBV7-9 and TRBJ2-7; 7 nucleotides align to TRBD1. Germline loops: CDR1 SEHNR, CDR2 FQNEAQ (reference sequence). Trimming took 5 bases from V and 2 from J; bases not matched to a gene: 6. This CDR3 has 14 residues. The CDR3 sequence is CASSTDRVPYEQYF. DNA of the CDR3: TGTGCCAGCAGCACCGACAGGGTACCCTACGAGCAGTACTTC.

The chain recombines TRBV14 with TRBJ2-1; 9 nucleotides match TRBD2. From germline, CDR1 is SGHDN and CDR2 FVKESK. V trimming: 0 bases; J trimming: 13 bases; junction bases outside the gene matches: 13. The CDR3 contains 16 residues. The DNA of the CDR3 is TGTGCCAGCAGCCAAGAGACAGCGGGAGGCCCCCGAAAACAGTTCTTC. It specifies CASSQETAGGPRKQFF.

Only a few counts were recorded for this clonotype. J is TRBJ2-2 and V is TRBV29-1; D possibly corresponds to TRBD2 (6 bases). The germline V gene has CDR1 SQVTM and CDR2 ANQGSEA. The CDR3 contains 14 residues. The V end was cut by 4 bases, the J end by 5 bases, with 14 bases between. Here the CDR3 reads CSVVGGVMTGELFF. The CDR3 coding sequence is TGCAGCGTTGTAGGAGGGGTTATGACCGGGGAGCTGTTTTTT.

The chain uses TRBV7-2 and TRBJ1-5, with TRBD1 identical over 11 bases. Germline-derived CDR1 and CDR2 are SGHTA and FQGNSA. The CDR3 contains 19 residues. Trimming at V came to 4 bases and at J to 1 base, leaving 12 bases not matched to a gene. CDR3 DNA: TGTGCCAGCAGCTGGGGTATCGGACAGGGGGCGAGGAGCAATCAGCCCCAGCATTTT. Protein sequence: CASSWGIGQGARSNQPQHF.

This clonotype was seen a few times. This chain uses TRBV11-2 with TRBJ2-5, with D maybe TRBD1 (6 bases). Germline V CDR1 and CDR2: SGHAT, FQNNGV. Trimming removed 4 bases from V and 5 bases from J, with 14 bases in between. CDR3 length: 14 amino acids. CDR3 residues: CASSSPGTRETQYF. The CDR3 region has the DNA TGTGCCAGCAGCTCCCCGGGGACAAGGGAGACCCAGTACTTC.

This clonotype was seen many times. This chain joins TRBV12-3 or TRBV12-4 and TRBJ1-1; D call uncertain. The CDR3 spans 11 residues. V was cut by 6 bases and J by 7 bases, with 9 bases left in between. In nucleotides, the CDR3 is TGTGCCAGCAGGATCGGGGATGAAGCTTTCTTT. Translating it yields CASRIGDEAFF.

V gene TRBV11-2 combines with J gene TRBJ2-2, with 10 positions matching TRBD2. The CDR3 covers 19 residues. The V gene end was trimmed by 5 bases and the J gene end by 5 bases; junction bases not matched to a gene: 17. Germline V gene sequence: CDR1 SGHAT, CDR2 FQNNGV. The chain's CDR3 is CASSHPPRAGGPKTGELFF. The DNA for the CDR3 is TGTGCCAGCAGCCATCCTCCCCGAGCGGGAGGGCCAAAGACCGGGGAGCTGTTTTTT.

This clonotype was recorded a few times. The chain couples TRBV6-2 or TRBV6-3 to TRBJ2-5, with D tentatively TRBD2 (6 bases). Per germline, CDR1 MNHEY and CDR2 SVGEGT. Trimming removed 1 base at V and 6 bases at J, with 15 bases between. This CDR3 comprises 15 residues. CDR3 loop: CASSYWAGPDKTQYF. The CDR3 DNA follows: TGTGCCAGCAGTTACTGGGCGGGGCCGGATAAGACCCAGTACTTC.

This clonotype came up many times. This chain connects TRBV5-5 to TRBJ2-5; D perhaps matches TRBD1 (5 bases). The germline V gene encodes CDR1 SGHKS and CDR2 YYEKEE (reference sequence). The germline V and J ends were trimmed by 1 base and 0 bases, with 13 bases remaining between them. CDR3 length: 16 residues. The CDR3 DNA is TGTGCCAGCAGCTTGCTGTGGAAGGGGTACCAAGAGACCCAGTACTTC. Protein sequence: CASSLLWKGYQETQYF.

This clonotype was observed many times. V gene TRBV20-1 combines with J gene TRBJ1-6; the D is unclear. From germline, CDR1 is DFQATT and CDR2 SNEGSKA (reference sequence). This CDR3 has 16 residues. V was clipped by 0 bases and J by 8 bases, with 17 bases between them. The CDR3 protein is CSAREGSSNSHSPLHF. The CDR3 bases are TGCAGTGCTAGAGAGGGCAGCTCGAATTCGCATTCACCCCTCCACTTT.

This clonotype occurred a few times. The chain links TRBV6-1 to TRBJ2-3; 13 bases match TRBD2. CDR1 is MNHNS and CDR2 is SASEGT in the germline V gene. Trimming took 6 bases from V and 5 from J; bases not matched to a gene: 11. CDR3 length: 17 amino acids. CDR3 DNA sequence: TGTGCCAGCAGCGAGGGGGGACTAGCGGGAATCCGAGATACGCAGTATTTT. Translating gives CASSEGGLAGIRDTQYF.

The V and J genes are TRBV24-1 and TRBJ1-5, with D perhaps TRBD1 (6 bases). Germline lookup yields CDR1 KGHDR and CDR2 SFDVKD. The V end was cut by 3 bases, the J end by 7 bases, with 12 bases between. This CDR3 region has 14 residues. CDR3 nucleotides: TGTGCCACCAGTGATAGTACAGGGAACCAGCCCCAGCATTTT. Translating gives CATSDSTGNQPQHF.

This clonotype was seen at least ten times. The chain combines TRBV28 with TRBJ2-1; 12 bases are a match to TRBD2. With 6 bases clipped from V and 7 bases from J, the junction kept 4 bases outside the gene matches. Germline CDR1 reads MDHEN; CDR2 reads SYDVKM. The CDR3 contains 14 residues. The CDR3 loop reads CASRTSGRGNEQFF. In nucleotides, the CDR3 is TGTGCCAGCAGGACTAGCGGGAGAGGGAATGAGCAGTTCTTC.

The chain carries TRBV20-1 and TRBJ2-1; 9 bases fit TRBD2. The V and J ends lost 0 bases and 4 bases, in that order; junction bases with no gene match: 10. The CDR3 is 17 amino acids. The germline V gene has CDR1 DFQATT and CDR2 SNEGSKA (reference sequence). Written as DNA, the CDR3 is TGCAGTGCTAGAGATCTGGGCGGGAGGGCAAATTACAATGAGCAGTTCTTC. As protein: CSARDLGGRANYNEQFF.

This clonotype was seen at least ten times. The CDR3 here is CSAFGPYNEQFF. The CDR3 region has the DNA TGCAGCGCCTTCGGTCCCTACAATGAGCAGTTCTTC. V and J are TRBV29-1 and TRBJ2-1; unclear D gene. The CDR3 is 12 residues long. Germline CDR1 reads SQVTM; CDR2 reads ANQGSEA. The ends were cut back, 7 bases at V and 2 bases at J, with 9 bases in the middle.

In this sample, this clonotype turned up many times. V and J are TRBV12-3 or TRBV12-4 and TRBJ2-2, with D uncertain. The CDR3 has 13 amino acids. V lost 2 bases and J 6 bases, leaving 7 bases between the germline ends. This CDR3 reads CASSLYGSGELFF. The CDR3 DNA is TGTGCCAGCAGTTTATACGGTTCCGGGGAGCTGTTTTTT.

This clonotype has ten or more counts. The chain recombines TRBV9 with TRBJ2-5, with unresolved D. Germline V CDR1 and CDR2: SGDLS, YYNGEE. The CDR3 is made up of 14 amino acids. Trimming stripped 3 bases from V and 0 bases from J, with 9 bases between. CDR3 in DNA: TGTGCCAGCAGCGAACAGCCCTACCAAGAGACCCAGTACTTC. Translation: CASSEQPYQETQYF.

This clonotype was counted a few times. The gene calls are TRBV3-1 and TRBJ2-2; no reliable D call. The CDR3 is made up of 15 amino acids. Deletions cut 4 bases from V and 3 bases from J, with 12 bases between. The germline CDR1 and CDR2 sequences are LGHDT and YNNKEL (reference sequence). The CDR3 region is CASSPLLGHTGELFF. In DNA form, the CDR3 reads TGTGCCAGCAGCCCCCTTTTAGGGCACACCGGGGAGCTGTTTTTT.

The chain has TRBV12-3 or TRBV12-4 and TRBJ2-5; 14 bases agree with TRBD2. V lost 5 bases and J lost 5; bases outside the gene matches: 10. The CDR3 has 17 amino acids. The CDR3: CASSPGLAGVSWETQYF. CDR3 nucleotides: TGTGCCAGCAGTCCGGGACTAGCGGGAGTCAGTTGGGAGACCCAGTACTTC.